This T cell receptor beta chain was found in a study of T cell repertoires in cytomegalovirus infection. Across the study: In the study, CMV epitopes included recently identified HLA-C-restricted and well-studied HLA-B-restricted ones. Indications came from public TCR beta signatures; they pointed to CMV infection and to a matching HLA type. Study conclusions and caveats: The response measured ex vivo was dominated by TCR beta clonotypes (HLA-C-restricted and CMV-specific).

From the reads, TCRdb called clonotypes with MiXCR, one entry per CDR3 protein. The profile covers under 200,000 distinct CDR3 sequences, with about 20% appearing a single time and roughly 27% taken by the ten largest. On this clonotype: Its antigen is unknown.

This TCR derives from a human donor in good health (CMV status not recorded). Some clones in this sample may be carry-over from other donors' samples. Sequenced material: CD8+ T cells from cultured PBMCs, taken from culture after CMV antigen stimulation.

The CDR3 is CASSFGTGVGGYTF. The CDR3 DNA reads TGTGCCAGCAGTTTCGGGACAGGGGTGGGTGGCTACACCTTC. J is TRBJ1-2 and V is TRBV27, with 10 bases lining up with TRBD1. Germline loops: CDR1 MNHEY, CDR2 SMNVEV (reference sequence). This CDR3 has 14 residues. Trimming at V came to 3 bases and at J to 7 bases, leaving 5 bases not matched to a gene.